Detailed here is one TCR beta chain. V shed 3 bases and J 4 bases; nucleotides not matched to a gene: 9. CDR1 SEHNR and CDR2 FQNEAQ come from the germline V gene (reference sequence). CDR3 size: 16 residues. Data came from immunoSEQ multiplex PCR; TCRdb stores just in-frame clones and leaves some out. The sample consists of more than 300,000 clones, 70% to 90% of them appearing once. The sample originates from a study of blood T cell repertoires in COVID-19. Study context: The United States, Italy and Spain were the sources of the acute and convalescent COVID-19 samples.

This TCR was recovered from a young woman who had recovered from COVID-19. The V call is TRBV7-9, the J call TRBJ1-2; 9 nucleotides align to TRBD1. The sequenced material came from PBMCs or T cells enriched from blood (not recorded which). The CDR3 reads CASSFLPGQGRYGYTF. CDR3 sequence (DNA): TGTGCCAGCAGCTTCCTCCCGGGACAGGGCCGCTATGGCTACACCTTC.